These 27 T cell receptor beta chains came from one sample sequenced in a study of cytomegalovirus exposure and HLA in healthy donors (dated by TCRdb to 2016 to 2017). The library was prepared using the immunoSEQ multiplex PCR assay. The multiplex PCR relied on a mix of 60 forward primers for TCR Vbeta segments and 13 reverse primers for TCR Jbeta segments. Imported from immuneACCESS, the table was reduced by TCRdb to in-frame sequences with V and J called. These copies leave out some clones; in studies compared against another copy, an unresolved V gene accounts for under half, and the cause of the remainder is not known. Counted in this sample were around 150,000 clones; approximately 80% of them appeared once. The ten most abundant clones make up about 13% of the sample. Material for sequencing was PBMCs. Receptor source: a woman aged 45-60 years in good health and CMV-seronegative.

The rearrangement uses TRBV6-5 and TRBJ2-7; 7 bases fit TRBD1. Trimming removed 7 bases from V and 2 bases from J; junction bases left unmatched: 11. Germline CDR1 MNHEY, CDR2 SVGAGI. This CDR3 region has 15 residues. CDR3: CASTHARGRTYEQYF. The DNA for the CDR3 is TGTGCCAGCACACACGCGAGGGGGCGGACCTACGAGCAGTACTTC.

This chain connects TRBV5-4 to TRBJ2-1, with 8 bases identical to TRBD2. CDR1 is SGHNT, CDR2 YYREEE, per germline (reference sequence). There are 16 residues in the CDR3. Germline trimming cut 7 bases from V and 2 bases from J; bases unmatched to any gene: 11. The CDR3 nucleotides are TGTGCCAGCTCTCTCCGTTCGGGACTAGCCTACAATGAGCAGTTCTTC. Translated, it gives CASSLRSGLAYNEQFF.

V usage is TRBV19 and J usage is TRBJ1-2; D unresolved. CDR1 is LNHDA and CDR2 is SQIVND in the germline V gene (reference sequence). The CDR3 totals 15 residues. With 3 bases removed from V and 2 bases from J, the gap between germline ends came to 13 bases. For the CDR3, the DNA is TGTGCCAGTAGTATGGAGTGGTATGGAAACTATGGCTACACCTTC. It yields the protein CASSMEWYGNYGYTF.

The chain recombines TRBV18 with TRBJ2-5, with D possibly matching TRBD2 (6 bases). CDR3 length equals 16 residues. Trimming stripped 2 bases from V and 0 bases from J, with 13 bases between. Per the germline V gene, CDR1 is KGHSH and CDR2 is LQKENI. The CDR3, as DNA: TGTGCCAGCTCACCATTACCTAGCGCTGACCAAGAGACCCAGTACTTC. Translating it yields CASSPLPSADQETQYF.

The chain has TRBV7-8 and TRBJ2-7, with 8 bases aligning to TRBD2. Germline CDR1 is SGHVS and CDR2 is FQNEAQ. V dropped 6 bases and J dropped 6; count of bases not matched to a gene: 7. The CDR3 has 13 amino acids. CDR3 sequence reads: CASSLGTSSEQYF. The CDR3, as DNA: TGTGCCAGCAGTCTAGGGACTAGTTCCGAGCAGTACTTC.

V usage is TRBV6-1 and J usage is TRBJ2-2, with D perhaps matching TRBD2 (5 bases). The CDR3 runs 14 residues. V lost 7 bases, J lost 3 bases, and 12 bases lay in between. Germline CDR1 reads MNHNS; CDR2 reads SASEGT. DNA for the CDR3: TGTGCCAGCAAGGGAGAGCGATACACCGGGGAGCTGTTTTTT. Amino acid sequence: CASKGERYTGELFF.

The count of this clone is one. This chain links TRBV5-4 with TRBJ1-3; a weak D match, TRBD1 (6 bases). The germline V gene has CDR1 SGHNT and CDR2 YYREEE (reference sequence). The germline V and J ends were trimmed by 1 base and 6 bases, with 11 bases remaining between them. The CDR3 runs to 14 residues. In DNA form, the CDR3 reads TGTGCCAGCAGCTTGATGGGGGCGGAAAACACCATATATTTT. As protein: CASSLMGAENTIYF.

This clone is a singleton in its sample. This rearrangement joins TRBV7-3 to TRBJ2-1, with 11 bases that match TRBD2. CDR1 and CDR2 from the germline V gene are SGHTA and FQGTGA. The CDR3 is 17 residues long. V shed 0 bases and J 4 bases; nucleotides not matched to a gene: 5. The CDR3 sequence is CASSLTVLAGGYNEQFF. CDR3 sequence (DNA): TGTGCCAGCAGCTTAACGGTCCTAGCGGGGGGTTACAATGAGCAGTTCTTC.

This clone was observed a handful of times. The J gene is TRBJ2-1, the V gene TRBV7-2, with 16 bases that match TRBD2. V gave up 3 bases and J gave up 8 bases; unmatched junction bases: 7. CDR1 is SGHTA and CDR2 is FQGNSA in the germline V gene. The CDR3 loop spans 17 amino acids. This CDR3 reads CASSFSGTSGRAYEQFF. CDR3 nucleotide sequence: TGTGCCAGCAGCTTCTCTGGGACTAGCGGGAGGGCCTATGAGCAGTTCTTC.

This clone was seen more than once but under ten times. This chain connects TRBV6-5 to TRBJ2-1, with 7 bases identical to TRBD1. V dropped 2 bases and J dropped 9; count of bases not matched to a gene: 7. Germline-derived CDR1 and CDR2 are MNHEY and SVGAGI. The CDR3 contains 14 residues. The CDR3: CASSYRDSRGEQFF. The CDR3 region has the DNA TGTGCCAGCAGTTACAGGGACAGTCGGGGTGAGCAGTTCTTC.

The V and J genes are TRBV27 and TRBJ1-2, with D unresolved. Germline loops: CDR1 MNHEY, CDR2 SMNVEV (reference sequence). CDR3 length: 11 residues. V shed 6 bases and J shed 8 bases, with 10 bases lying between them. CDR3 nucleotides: TGTGCCAGCAGGGGCTTCAGGGGCTACACCTTC. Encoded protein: CASRGFRGYTF.

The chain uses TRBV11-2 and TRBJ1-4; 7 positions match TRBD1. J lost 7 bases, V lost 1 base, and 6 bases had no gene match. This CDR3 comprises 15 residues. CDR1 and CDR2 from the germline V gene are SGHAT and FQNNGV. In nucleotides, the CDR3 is TGTGCCAGCAGCTTAGGTCGACAGGGAGGTGAAAAACTGTTTTTT. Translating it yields CASSLGRQGGEKLFF.

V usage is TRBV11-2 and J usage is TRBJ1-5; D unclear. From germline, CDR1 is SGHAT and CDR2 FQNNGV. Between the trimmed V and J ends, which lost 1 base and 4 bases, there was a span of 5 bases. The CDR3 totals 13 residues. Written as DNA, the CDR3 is TGTGCCAGCAGCTTAGGACTTAATCAGCCCCAGCATTTT. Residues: CASSLGLNQPQHF.

CDR3 residues: CASSLQGQSYGYTF. The CDR3 DNA reads as TGTGCCAGCAGCTTGCAGGGGCAGAGCTATGGCTACACCTTC. V usage is TRBV5-6 and J usage is TRBJ1-2; D is possibly TRBD1 (6 bases). The CDR3 loop spans 14 amino acids. V was cut by 1 base and J by 4 bases, with 11 bases left in between. CDR1 SGHDT and CDR2 YYEEEE come from the germline V gene.

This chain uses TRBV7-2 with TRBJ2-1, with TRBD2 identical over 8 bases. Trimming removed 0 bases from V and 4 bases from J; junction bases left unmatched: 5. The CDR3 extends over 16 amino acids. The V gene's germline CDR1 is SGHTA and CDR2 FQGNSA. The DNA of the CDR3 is TGTGCCAGCAGCTTAGCGGTCGGGGGGGCTTACAATGAGCAGTTCTTC. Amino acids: CASSLAVGGAYNEQFF.

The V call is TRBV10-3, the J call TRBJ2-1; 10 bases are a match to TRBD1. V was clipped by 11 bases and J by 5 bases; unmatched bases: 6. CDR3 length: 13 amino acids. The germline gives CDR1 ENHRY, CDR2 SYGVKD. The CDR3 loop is CAASTGGNNEQFF. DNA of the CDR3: TGTGCCGCCTCGACAGGGGGCAACAATGAGCAGTTCTTC.

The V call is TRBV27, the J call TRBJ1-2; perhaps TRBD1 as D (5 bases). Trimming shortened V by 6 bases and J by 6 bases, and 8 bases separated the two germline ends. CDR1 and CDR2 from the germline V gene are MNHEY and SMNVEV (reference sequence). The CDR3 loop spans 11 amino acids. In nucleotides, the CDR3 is TGTGCCAGCAGCCAAGGGGATGGCTACACCTTC. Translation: CASSQGDGYTF.

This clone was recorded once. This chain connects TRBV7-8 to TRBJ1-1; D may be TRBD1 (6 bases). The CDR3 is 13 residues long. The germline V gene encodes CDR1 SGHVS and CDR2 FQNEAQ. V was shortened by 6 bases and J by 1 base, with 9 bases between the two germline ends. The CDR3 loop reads CASRWGPNTEAFF. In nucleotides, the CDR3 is TGTGCCAGCAGGTGGGGGCCGAACACTGAAGCTTTCTTT.

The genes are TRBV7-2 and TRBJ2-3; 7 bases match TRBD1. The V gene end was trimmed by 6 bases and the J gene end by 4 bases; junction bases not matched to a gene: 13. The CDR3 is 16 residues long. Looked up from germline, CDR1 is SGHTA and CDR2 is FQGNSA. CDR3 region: CASSTQGVRLSDTQYF. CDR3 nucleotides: TGTGCCAGCAGTACCCAGGGGGTACGATTGTCAGATACGCAGTATTTT. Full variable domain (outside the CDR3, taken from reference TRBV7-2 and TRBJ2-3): GAGVSQSPSNKVTEKGKDVELRCDPISGHTALYWYRQSLGQGLEFLIYFQGNSAPDKSGLPSDRFSAERTGGSVSTLTIQRTQQEDSAVYLCASSTQGVRLSDTQYFGPGTRLTVL.

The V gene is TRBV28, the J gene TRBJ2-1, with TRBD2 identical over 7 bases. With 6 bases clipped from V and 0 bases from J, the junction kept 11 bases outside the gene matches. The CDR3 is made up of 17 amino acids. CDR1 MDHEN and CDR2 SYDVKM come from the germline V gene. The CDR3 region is CASSPREGSSSYNEQFF. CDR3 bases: TGTGCCAGCAGCCCTAGGGAGGGGTCAAGCTCCTACAATGAGCAGTTCTTC.

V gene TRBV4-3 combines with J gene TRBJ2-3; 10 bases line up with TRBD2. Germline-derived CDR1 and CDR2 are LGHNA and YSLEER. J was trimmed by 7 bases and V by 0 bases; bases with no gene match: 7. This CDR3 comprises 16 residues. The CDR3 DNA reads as TGCGCCAGCAGCCAAGACCATAGCGGGAGGTTCCATACGCAGTATTTT. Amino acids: CASSQDHSGRFHTQYF.

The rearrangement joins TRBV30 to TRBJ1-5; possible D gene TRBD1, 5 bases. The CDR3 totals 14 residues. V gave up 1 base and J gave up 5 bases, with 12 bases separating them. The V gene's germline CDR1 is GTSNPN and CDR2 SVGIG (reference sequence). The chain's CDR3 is CAWSEGQGYQPQHF. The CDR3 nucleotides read TGTGCCTGGAGTGAAGGGCAGGGCTATCAGCCCCAGCATTTT.

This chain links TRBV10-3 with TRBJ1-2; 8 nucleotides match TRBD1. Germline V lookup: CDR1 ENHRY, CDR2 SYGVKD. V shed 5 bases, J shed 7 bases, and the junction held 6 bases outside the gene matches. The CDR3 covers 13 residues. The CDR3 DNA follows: TGTGCCATCAGTTCCTCAACAGGGGGTGGCTACACCTTC. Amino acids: CAISSSTGGGYTF.

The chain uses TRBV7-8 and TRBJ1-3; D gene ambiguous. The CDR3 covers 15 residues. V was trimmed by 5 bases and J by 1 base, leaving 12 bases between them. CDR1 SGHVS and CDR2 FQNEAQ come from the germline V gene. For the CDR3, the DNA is TGTGCCAGCAGCCTAACCGGGGATTCTGGAAACACCATATATTTT. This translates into CASSLTGDSGNTIYF.

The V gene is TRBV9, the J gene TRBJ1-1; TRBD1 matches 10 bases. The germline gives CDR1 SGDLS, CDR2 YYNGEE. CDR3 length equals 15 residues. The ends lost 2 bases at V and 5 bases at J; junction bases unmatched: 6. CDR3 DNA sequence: TGTGCCAGCAGCGTCTCCGGGACAGGGGATACTGAAGCTTTCTTT. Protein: CASSVSGTGDTEAFF.

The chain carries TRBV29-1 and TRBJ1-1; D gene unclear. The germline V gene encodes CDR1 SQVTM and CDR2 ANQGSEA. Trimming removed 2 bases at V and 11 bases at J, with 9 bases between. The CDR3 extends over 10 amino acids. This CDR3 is CSVEPKEAFF. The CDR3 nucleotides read TGCAGCGTTGAACCGAAAGAGGCTTTCTTT.

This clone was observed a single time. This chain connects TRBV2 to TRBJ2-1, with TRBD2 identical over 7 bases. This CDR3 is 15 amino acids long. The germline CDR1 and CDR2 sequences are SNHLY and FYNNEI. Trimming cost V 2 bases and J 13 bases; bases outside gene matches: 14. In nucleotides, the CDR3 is TGTGCCAGCAGTGAACTGGCGGGAGCATATAGTCCTCAGTTCTTC. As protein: CASSELAGAYSPQFF.